One and the same sample provided the 11 T cell receptor beta chains below, sequenced in a study of control samples from healthy donors and cancer patients. The protocol was immunoSEQ multiplex PCR, while the TCRdb copy is restricted to in-frame clones and leaves out a portion. The sample gives 150,000 to 180,000 clones, over 85% of which show up once; about 5.2% is in the top ten. Material for sequencing was blood. All receptors come from a man aged 35-49 years in good health.

CDR3 in DNA: TGTGCCACCGAAGGGGACTCCACCGGGGAGCTGTTTTTT. It codes for CATEGDSTGELFF. V usage is TRBV24-1 and J usage is TRBJ2-2, with a possible D match to TRBD2 (6 bases). CDR1 KGHDR and CDR2 SFDVKD come from the germline V gene. This CDR3 comprises 13 residues. With 9 bases removed from V and 4 bases from J, the gap between germline ends came to 11 bases.

The chain carries TRBV5-1 and TRBJ2-5, with 8 nucleotides matching TRBD1. With V trimmed by 4 bases and J by 4 bases, 6 bases remained unmatched. CDR1 SGHRS and CDR2 YFSETQ come from the germline V gene. The CDR3 extends over 14 amino acids. In DNA, the CDR3 is TGCGCCAGCAGCGCAGGACAGGGATTAGAGACCCAGTACTTC. It yields the protein CASSAGQGLETQYF.

This clone occurred a few times. Here the CDR3 reads CASSPPPDRDLQWAGANVLTF. In DNA, the CDR3 is TGTGCCAGCAGCCCCCCCCCGGACCGCGACCTACAATGGGCTGGGGCCAACGTCCTGACTTTC. The V and J genes are TRBV6-6 and TRBJ2-6; D is uncertain. V lost 6 bases to trimming and J lost 2 bases, with 29 bases between them. The CDR3 extends over 21 amino acids. Germline-derived CDR1 and CDR2 are MNHNY and SVGAGI (reference sequence).

This sequence joins TRBV28 and TRBJ1-1; D remains unclear. This CDR3 is built from 12 residues. The germline CDR1 and CDR2 sequences are MDHEN and SYDVKM. Between the trimmed V and J ends, which lost 2 bases and 8 bases, there was a span of 9 bases. CDR3: CASSLIGREAFF. CDR3 DNA: TGTGCCAGCAGTTTAATCGGGAGGGAAGCTTTCTTT. Drawing the rest from reference TRBV28 and TRBJ1-1, the complete variable domain is DVKVTQSSRYLVKRTGEKVFLECVQDMDHENMFWYRQDPGLGLRLIYFSYDVKMKEKGDIPEGYSVSREKKERFSLILESASTNQTSMYLCASSLIGREAFFGQGTRLTVV.

The rearrangement links TRBV10-1 to TRBJ1-1; D not certain. Germline CDR1 is WNHNN and CDR2 is SYGVQD (reference sequence). The CDR3 loop spans 13 amino acids. The ends were cut back, 6 bases at V and 0 bases at J, with 8 bases in the middle. CDR3 nucleotides: TGCGCCAGCAGGGCCACCGTGAACACTGAAGCTTTCTTT. Translating it yields CASRATVNTEAFF.

This clone has just one count. The rearrangement uses TRBV28 and TRBJ1-2; TRBD1 aligns across 11 bases. Germline CDR1 and CDR2: MDHEN and SYDVKM. CDR3 size: 17 residues. V lost 3 bases to trimming and J lost 1 base; unmatched junction nucleotides: 7. CDR3 bases: TGTGCCAGCAGTTTGTGGGGACAGGGGGTTGGTAACTATGGCTACACCTTC. Translation gives CASSLWGQGVGNYGYTF.

The genes are TRBV15 and TRBJ2-7; D is possibly TRBD2 (5 bases). CDR3 size: 15 residues. V was shortened by 0 bases and J by 5 bases, with 14 bases between the two germline ends. Germline V CDR1 and CDR2: LNHNV, YYDKDF (reference sequence). CDR3 residues: CATSRDRAGTDEQYF. The CDR3 DNA sequence: TGTGCCACCAGCAGAGATAGGGCGGGTACCGACGAGCAGTACTTC.

The chain carries TRBV6-5 and TRBJ1-2, with 12 bases that match TRBD1. The CDR3 runs to 15 residues. CDR1 and CDR2 (germline): MNHEY, SVGAGI. With 5 bases clipped from V and 8 bases from J, the junction kept 9 bases outside the gene matches. The CDR3 sequence is CASSMGTGGAAGYTF. Here the CDR3 DNA reads TGTGCCAGCAGTATGGGGACAGGGGGCGCGGCCGGCTACACCTTC.

The chain recombines TRBV10-3 with TRBJ2-7; TRBD2 might be the D (5 bases). The CDR3 covers 11 residues. CDR1 ENHRY and CDR2 SYGVKD come from the germline V gene. V lost 3 bases, J lost 9 bases, and 9 bases lay in between. CDR3 amino acids: CAISDGVGQYF. The CDR3 coding sequence is TGTGCCATCAGTGACGGGGTCGGGCAGTACTTC.

The count of this clone is one. J is TRBJ1-2 and V is TRBV19; D call uncertain. Trimming took off 3 bases at V and 9 bases at J, with 11 bases between the two ends. CDR1 LNHDA and CDR2 SQIVND come from the germline V gene (reference sequence). The CDR3 has 12 amino acids. The CDR3 sequence: CASSMHKRSYTF. The DNA of the CDR3 is TGTGCCAGTAGTATGCACAAGAGGAGCTACACCTTC.

V and J are TRBV6-5 and TRBJ2-5; 9 bases match TRBD1. CDR3 length: 16 amino acids. V was clipped by 0 bases and J by 6 bases; unmatched bases: 8. Per the germline V gene, CDR1 is MNHEY and CDR2 is SVGAGI. CDR3 DNA sequence: TGTGCCAGCAGTTACTCCTATGGGACAGGGCTGAAGACCCAGTACTTC. This translates into CASSYSYGTGLKTQYF.